The 3 T cell receptor beta chains below come from one sample, sequenced in a study of blood T cell repertoires in COVID-19. Sequenced by immunoSEQ multiplex PCR; TCRdb stores in-frame clones only, minus some. The sample lists 150,000 to 200,000 clones, around 87% occurring once. Sequenced sample: PBMCs or T cells enriched from blood (not recorded which). Receptors originate from a woman aged 45-59 years who had recovered from COVID-19.

This clone was recorded only once. The V call is TRBV7-9, the J call TRBJ1-1, with D maybe TRBD1 (6 bases). The CDR3 sequence is 15 residues long. V shed 1 base and J shed 4 bases, with 13 bases lying between them. Germline loops: CDR1 SEHNR, CDR2 FQNEAQ (reference sequence). Here the CDR3 reads CASSLDGVRGTEAFF. CDR3 DNA: TGTGCCAGCAGCTTAGATGGTGTCAGGGGCACTGAAGCTTTCTTT.

The chain employs TRBV6-5 and TRBJ1-2; D may be TRBD1 (5 bases). The CDR3 consists of 13 residues. The germline CDR1 and CDR2 sequences are MNHEY and SVGAGI. V shed 11 bases and J shed 0 bases, with 13 bases lying between them. Here the CDR3 DNA reads TGTGCCTGCCGACAGACCCCTAACTATGGCTACACCTTC. Its translation is CACRQTPNYGYTF.

This clone has more than one count but fewer than ten. V and J are TRBV6-5 and TRBJ1-1, with D tentatively TRBD1 (6 bases). Germline values: CDR1 MNHEY, CDR2 SVGAGI. V was cut by 6 bases and J by 0 bases, with 11 bases left in between. The CDR3 sequence is 14 residues long. In DNA form, the CDR3 reads TGTGCCAGCAGCGACAGGCTCATGAACACTGAAGCTTTCTTT. As protein: CASSDRLMNTEAFF.